The 32 T cell receptor beta chains presented below share a single source sample, sequenced in a study of blood T cell repertoires in COVID-19. Using immunoSEQ multiplex PCR, the repertoire was profiled, and TCRdb retains in-frame clones only, with some absent. The data hold 250,000 to 350,000 clones, with more than 75% observed a single time. Material for sequencing was peripheral blood. These receptor sequences come from a woman aged 45-65 years who had recovered from COVID-19.

The chain employs TRBV12-3 or TRBV12-4 and TRBJ1-4; 7 nucleotides match TRBD1. CDR3 size: 13 residues. With V trimmed by 7 bases and J by 4 bases, 3 bases remained unmatched. The CDR3 coding sequence is TGTGCCAGCACCAGGGGGTTTAATGAAAAACTGTTTTTT. Translating gives CASTRGFNEKLFF.

The chain links TRBV19 to TRBJ2-7; tentative D call: TRBD2 (5 bases). Germline CDR1 is LNHDA and CDR2 is SQIVND (reference sequence). The CDR3 runs to 11 residues. V was cut by 6 bases and J by 5 bases, with 8 bases left in between. The CDR3 DNA is TGTGCCAGTAGCGCCGGGGACGAGCAGTACTTC. Translating gives CASSAGDEQYF.

The chain recombines TRBV2 with TRBJ2-3; 11 bases are a match to TRBD2. The CDR3 contains 15 residues. Trimming at V came to 6 bases and at J to 2 bases, leaving 4 bases not matched to a gene. The germline CDR1 and CDR2 sequences are SNHLY and FYNNEI. CDR3 in amino acids: CASRKLAGDTDTQYF. Written as DNA, the CDR3 is TGTGCCAGCAGAAAACTAGCGGGGGACACAGATACGCAGTATTTT.

This clone was seen just once. The chain carries TRBV7-3 and TRBJ2-5; 11 bases agree with TRBD2. Trimming took 5 bases from V and 5 from J; bases not matched to a gene: 13. This CDR3 comprises 17 residues. Germline lookup yields CDR1 SGHTA and CDR2 FQGTGA. The CDR3 DNA follows: TGTGCCAGCAGCGCACATAGCGGGAGGGCCGGGTTGGAGACCCAGTACTTC. Its translation: CASSAHSGRAGLETQYF. Full variable domain (rest looked up from reference TRBV7-3 and TRBJ2-5): GAGVSQTPSNKVTEKGKYVELRCDPISGHTALYWYRQSLGQGPEFLIYFQGTGAADDSGLPNDRFFAVRPEGSVSTLKIQRTERGDSAVYLCASSAHSGRAGLETQYFGPGTRLLVL.

In its sample, this clone was seen once. The V and J genes are TRBV11-2 and TRBJ1-1; the match to TRBD1 covers 7 bases. There are 15 residues in the CDR3. CDR1 and CDR2 (germline): SGHAT, FQNNGV. The junction had 5 bases not matched to a gene; V was cut back by 2 bases and J by 2 bases. The CDR3 nucleotides are TGTGCCAGCAGCTTACATAGACAGGGAAACACTGAAGCTTTCTTT. Residues: CASSLHRQGNTEAFF.

V is TRBV4-1 and J is TRBJ2-1, with 8 positions matching TRBD2. The germline gives CDR1 MGHRA, CDR2 YSYEKL. The CDR3 contains 16 residues. V was pared by 7 bases and J by 5 bases, with 13 bases of the junction left unmatched. The CDR3 DNA follows: TGCGCCAGCACCTTTAGCGGGACTCACTCGAACAATGAGCAGTTCTTC. Translation gives CASTFSGTHSNNEQFF.

This chain joins TRBV3-1 (or the pseudogene TRBV3-2) and TRBJ1-3; D unclear. This CDR3 region has 16 residues. The V gene lost 0 bases and the J gene lost 0 bases, with 9 bases spanning the gap. The germline CDR1 and CDR2 sequences are LGHDT and YNNKEL (reference sequence). The CDR3 DNA reads as TGTGCCAGCAGCCAAGATGTCTCGAGCTCTGGAAACACCATATATTTT. Its translation is CASSQDVSSSGNTIYF.

V and J are TRBV6-2 or TRBV6-3 and TRBJ1-5, with no clear D. Between the trimmed V and J ends, which lost 2 bases and 4 bases, there was a span of 6 bases. CDR3 length equals 13 residues. CDR1 and CDR2 from the germline V gene are MNHEY and SVGEGT. CDR3 bases: TGTGCCAGCAGTTACCCCCAAAATCAGCCCCAGCATTTT. Protein: CASSYPQNQPQHF.

This rearrangement joins TRBV15 to TRBJ1-1; perhaps TRBD1 as D (6 bases). This CDR3 has 18 residues. V lost 5 bases, J lost 0 bases, and 22 bases lay in between. Germline assignment: CDR1 LNHNV and CDR2 YYDKDF (reference sequence). CDR3 nucleotide sequence: TGTGCCACCAGCGGTCGCTTAACAGGGTTCAGGATGAACACTGAAGCTTTCTTT. Protein product: CATSGRLTGFRMNTEAFF.

The chain couples TRBV11-2 to TRBJ2-7, with D possibly matching TRBD1 (6 bases). This CDR3 has 15 residues. Per germline, CDR1 SGHAT and CDR2 FQNNGV. V was pared by 1 base and J by 6 bases, with 16 bases between. The CDR3 protein is CASSLGRQALSEQYF. In DNA form, the CDR3 reads TGTGCCAGCAGCTTAGGACGACAGGCTCTTTCCGAGCAGTACTTC.

This chain's CDR3 is CASVGAGGPTDTQYF. CDR3 bases: TGTGCCAGCGTCGGTGCGGGAGGGCCGACAGATACGCAGTATTTT. V and J are TRBV28 and TRBJ2-3; the match to TRBD2 covers 9 bases. After removal of 8 bases from V and 3 bases from J, the junction contained 9 bases not matched to a gene. The CDR3 has 15 residues. Germline values: CDR1 MDHEN, CDR2 SYDVKM.

J is TRBJ1-4 and V is TRBV6-5; D is unresolved. Trimming took off 2 bases at V and 8 bases at J, with 12 bases between the two ends. Per germline, CDR1 MNHEY and CDR2 SVGAGI. This CDR3 contains 14 residues. Written as DNA, the CDR3 is TGTGCCAGCAGTTACGACACAAACTCCGAAAAACTGTTTTTT. Amino acids: CASSYDTNSEKLFF.

The chain recombines TRBV30 with TRBJ1-1, with TRBD1 identical over 8 bases. There are 14 residues in the CDR3. The germline gives CDR1 GTSNPN, CDR2 SVGIG (reference sequence). Germline trimming cut 4 bases from V and 1 base from J; bases unmatched to any gene: 5. The CDR3 region has the DNA TGTGCCTGGATGGGGGACAGGACGAACACTGAAGCTTTCTTT. It translates to CAWMGDRTNTEAFF.

The rearrangement joins TRBV19 to TRBJ1-5, with D tentatively TRBD1 (6 bases). Germline CDR1 and CDR2: LNHDA and SQIVND (reference sequence). CDR3 length: 14 residues. V shed 6 bases and J shed 7 bases, with 16 bases lying between them. This CDR3 reads CASRLYDRNQPQHF. For the CDR3, the DNA is TGTGCCAGTAGACTTTACGACAGGAACCAGCCCCAGCATTTT.

This chain uses TRBV27 with TRBJ1-6; D may be TRBD1 (5 bases). This CDR3 is 14 amino acids long. Trimming removed 5 bases from V and 14 bases from J, with 19 bases in between. The germline gives CDR1 MNHEY, CDR2 SMNVEV (reference sequence). The DNA for the CDR3 is TGTGCCAGCAGTATGGGGAGGGGAATCGGAACCCTCCACTTT. Amino acids: CASSMGRGIGTLHF.

CDR3 residues: CASSFRDRGRAEQYF. CDR3 nucleotide sequence: TGTGCCAGCAGCTTCCGGGACAGGGGGCGCGCCGAGCAGTACTTC. The rearrangement joins TRBV3-1 (or the pseudogene TRBV3-2) to TRBJ2-7; TRBD1 agrees at 12 bases. Germline CDR1 and CDR2: LGHDT and YNNKEL (reference sequence). Trimming removed 5 bases from V and 6 bases from J; junction bases left unmatched: 8. CDR3 length: 15 residues.

This rearrangement joins TRBV5-6 to TRBJ2-5, with D uncertain. The V end lost 0 bases, the J end lost 2 bases, and 5 bases lay between the germline ends. Germline lookup yields CDR1 SGHDT and CDR2 YYEEEE. This CDR3 comprises 13 residues. CDR3 DNA: TGTGCCAGCAGCTTGGACAATCAAGAGACCCAGTACTTC. Its translation is CASSLDNQETQYF.

V and J are TRBV28 and TRBJ1-3; D remains ambiguous. This CDR3 is built from 13 residues. Germline V gives CDR1 MDHEN, CDR2 SYDVKM. Trimming cost V 4 bases and J 0 bases, with 4 bases left between them. CDR3: CASSSTSGNTIYF. The CDR3 nucleotides read TGTGCCAGCAGTTCTACCTCTGGAAACACCATATATTTT.

V usage is TRBV6-1 and J usage is TRBJ2-7; D is unclear. From germline, CDR1 is MNHNS and CDR2 SASEGT. Trimming removed 2 bases from V and 4 bases from J, with 12 bases in between. This CDR3 region has 14 residues. The CDR3 region has the DNA TGTGCCAGCAGTGAAACGGAGCAGAGTTACGAGCAGTACTTC. This translates into CASSETEQSYEQYF.

Written as DNA, the CDR3 is TGTGCCAGCAGCTTAGCGAACAGGGCGTGGACTGAAGCTTTCTTT. This gives the protein CASSLANRAWTEAFF. This chain links TRBV7-9 with TRBJ1-1; D may be TRBD1 (6 bases). Germline-derived CDR1 and CDR2 are SEHNR and FQNEAQ (reference sequence). The CDR3 covers 15 residues. V lost 0 bases to trimming and J lost 5 bases, with 13 bases between them.

V usage is TRBV10-3 and J usage is TRBJ1-2; D not resolved. The CDR3 consists of 14 residues. The V gene's germline CDR1 is ENHRY and CDR2 SYGVKD. Trimming pared 4 bases from V and 2 bases from J, leaving 11 bases between. The CDR3 region is CAISAEGTNYGYTF. In nucleotides, the CDR3 is TGTGCCATCAGTGCTGAGGGAACGAACTATGGCTACACCTTC.

This clone was observed once. The chain has TRBV4-1 and TRBJ1-1, with D tentatively TRBD1 (5 bases). The CDR3 sequence is 14 residues long. Germline assignment: CDR1 MGHRA and CDR2 YSYEKL. The V end was cut by 2 bases, the J end by 2 bases, with 9 bases between. The CDR3 DNA reads as TGCGCCAGCAGCCAATGGCAGGGAAACACTGAAGCTTTCTTT. Translated, it gives CASSQWQGNTEAFF.

The chain joins TRBV24-1 to TRBJ2-1; D might be TRBD2 (5 bases). V was pared by 3 bases and J by 6 bases, with 8 bases between. CDR1 is KGHDR and CDR2 is SFDVKD in the germline V gene. There are 13 residues in the CDR3. CDR3 DNA: TGTGCCACCAGTGATCTCCGGGGCAATGAGCAGTTCTTC. Translated, it gives CATSDLRGNEQFF.

The chain has TRBV19 and TRBJ2-7; a possible D gene is TRBD1 (6 bases). Germline CDR1 LNHDA, CDR2 SQIVND (reference sequence). Between the trimmed V and J ends, which lost 0 bases and 7 bases, there was a span of 13 bases. The CDR3 length is 14 residues. This chain's CDR3 is CASSIDRGSGEQYF. The CDR3 DNA sequence: TGTGCCAGTAGTATAGACAGGGGATCAGGAGAGCAGTACTTC.

The chain recombines TRBV6-2 or TRBV6-3 with TRBJ2-6; D ambiguous. The V gene lost 2 bases and the J gene lost 0 bases, with 5 bases spanning the gap. The CDR3 spans 15 residues. The germline V gene has CDR1 MNHEY and CDR2 SVGEGT. The CDR3 protein is CASSYGLSGANVLTF. For the CDR3, the DNA is TGTGCCAGCAGTTACGGGCTCTCTGGGGCCAACGTCCTGACTTTC.

The V and J genes are TRBV5-1 and TRBJ2-3, with 8 positions matching TRBD2. Per germline, CDR1 SGHRS and CDR2 YFSETQ. Unmatched junction bases numbered 10, after V lost 4 bases and J lost 6 bases. The CDR3 loop spans 15 amino acids. Here the CDR3 DNA reads TGCGCCAGCAGCAGCTCCGGGACTAGAGGTGATACGCAGTATTTT. This codes for CASSSSGTRGDTQYF. The variable domain in full, with the rest retrieved from reference TRBV5-1 and TRBJ2-3, is KAGVTQTPRYLIKTRGQQVTLSCSPISGHRSVSWYQQTPGQGLQFLFEYFSETQRNKGNFPGRFSGRQFSNSRSEMNVSTLELGDSALYLCASSSSGTRGDTQYFGPGTRLTVL.

The chain joins TRBV5-4 to TRBJ2-1; 10 nucleotides agree with TRBD2. The CDR3 has 16 amino acids. Looked up from germline, CDR1 is SGHNT and CDR2 is YYREEE (reference sequence). The ends lost 4 bases at V and 2 bases at J; junction bases unmatched: 6. The CDR3 sequence is CASSGRTSGAYNEQFF. For the CDR3, the DNA is TGTGCCAGCAGCGGACGAACTAGCGGGGCCTACAATGAGCAGTTCTTC.

V is TRBV10-1 and J is TRBJ2-5; perhaps TRBD2 as D (5 bases). The germline V gene has CDR1 WNHNN and CDR2 SYGVQD (reference sequence). This CDR3 comprises 15 residues. Trimming took off 3 bases at V and 5 bases at J, with 16 bases between the two ends. The CDR3 loop is CASSERRPPGETQYF. The CDR3 nucleotides read TGCGCCAGCAGTGAAAGACGTCCTCCGGGGGAGACCCAGTACTTC.

The chain couples TRBV30 to TRBJ1-1, with a weak D call TRBD1 (6 bases). The V gene lost 5 bases and the J gene lost 5 bases, with 15 bases spanning the gap. Per germline, CDR1 GTSNPN and CDR2 SVGIG (reference sequence). CDR3 size: 13 residues. The CDR3 DNA is TGTGCCTGGTCGCCTCGGACAGTTACTGAAGCTTTCTTT. Translating it yields CAWSPRTVTEAFF.

Regarding this clone: The junction departs from the called germline gene at one end, perhaps through a read error. This specimen includes other DNA sequences encoding the same CDR3. The chain employs TRBV7-7 and TRBJ2-5; D perhaps matches TRBD2 (6 bases). Germline CDR1 reads SSHAT; CDR2 reads FNYEAQ (reference sequence). This CDR3 region has 15 residues. The DNA of the CDR3 is TGTGCTAGCAGCTTGGGGACGGGAGAGGAAGAGACCCAGTACTTC. This codes for CASSLGTGEEETQYF.

The rearrangement links TRBV5-1 to TRBJ1-1, with a tentative D call TRBD1 (6 bases). The CDR3 consists of 14 residues. The ends were cut back, 4 bases at V and 7 bases at J, with 17 bases in the middle. Germline-derived CDR1 and CDR2 are SGHRS and YFSETQ. The CDR3 spells CASSGRGARGEAFF. In nucleotides, the CDR3 is TGCGCCAGCAGCGGTCGGGGGGCTCGGGGTGAAGCTTTCTTT. The full variable domain, with the rest looked up from reference TRBV5-1 and TRBJ1-1, is KAGVTQTPRYLIKTRGQQVTLSCSPISGHRSVSWYQQTPGQGLQFLFEYFSETQRNKGNFPGRFSGRQFSNSRSEMNVSTLELGDSALYLCASSGRGARGEAFFGQGTRLTVV.

The rearrangement links TRBV4-3 to TRBJ2-1; 7 nucleotides agree with TRBD2. From germline, CDR1 is LGHNA and CDR2 YSLEER. This CDR3 spans 17 amino acids. With V trimmed by 0 bases and J by 6 bases, 11 bases remained unmatched. The CDR3 bases are TGCGCCAGCAGCCAAGATATGTTGGCGGGAGTCAGCAATGAGCAGTTCTTC. Encoded protein: CASSQDMLAGVSNEQFF.